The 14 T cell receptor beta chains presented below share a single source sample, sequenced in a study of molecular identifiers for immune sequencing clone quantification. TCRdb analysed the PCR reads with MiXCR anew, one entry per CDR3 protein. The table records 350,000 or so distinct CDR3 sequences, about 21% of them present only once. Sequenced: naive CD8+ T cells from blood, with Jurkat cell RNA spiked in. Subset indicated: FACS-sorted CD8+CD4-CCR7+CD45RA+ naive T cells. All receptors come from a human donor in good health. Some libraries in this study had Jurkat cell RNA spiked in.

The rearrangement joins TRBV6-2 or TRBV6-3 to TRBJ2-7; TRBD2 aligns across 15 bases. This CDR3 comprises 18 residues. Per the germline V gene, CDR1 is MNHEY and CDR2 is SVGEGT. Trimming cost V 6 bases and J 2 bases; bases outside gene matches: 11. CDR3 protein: CASSSGTSGRFQAYEQYF. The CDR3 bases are TGTGCCAGCAGCTCCGGGACTAGCGGGAGGTTCCAAGCCTACGAGCAGTACTTC.

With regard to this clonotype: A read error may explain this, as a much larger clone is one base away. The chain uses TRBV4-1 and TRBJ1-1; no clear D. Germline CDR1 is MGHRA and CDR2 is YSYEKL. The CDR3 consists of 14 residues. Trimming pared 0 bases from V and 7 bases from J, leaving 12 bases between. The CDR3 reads CASSQDVRVLEAFF. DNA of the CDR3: TGCGCCAGCAGCCAAGATGTGAGAGTCCTTGAAGCTTTCTTT.

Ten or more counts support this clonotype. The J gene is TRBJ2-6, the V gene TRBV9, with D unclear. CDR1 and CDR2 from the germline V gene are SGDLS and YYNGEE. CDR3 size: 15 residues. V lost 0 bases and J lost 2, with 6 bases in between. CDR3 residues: CASSVGRTGANVLTF. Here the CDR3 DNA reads TGTGCCAGCAGCGTAGGCCGGACTGGGGCCAACGTCCTGACTTTC.

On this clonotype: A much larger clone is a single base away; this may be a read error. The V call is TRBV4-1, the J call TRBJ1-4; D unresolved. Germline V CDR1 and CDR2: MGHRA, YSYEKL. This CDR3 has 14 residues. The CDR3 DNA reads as TGCGCCAGCAGCCAGGGCCCAGAGAATGAAAGACTGTTTTTT. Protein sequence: CASSQGPENERLFF.

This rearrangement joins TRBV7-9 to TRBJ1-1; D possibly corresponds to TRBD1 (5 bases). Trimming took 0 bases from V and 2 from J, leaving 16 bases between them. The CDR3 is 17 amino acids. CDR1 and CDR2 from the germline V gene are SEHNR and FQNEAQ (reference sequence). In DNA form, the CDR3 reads TGTGCCAGCAGCTTAGCAGGGCAGGGTACTGGAAACACTGAAGCTTTCTTT. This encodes CASSLAGQGTGNTEAFF.

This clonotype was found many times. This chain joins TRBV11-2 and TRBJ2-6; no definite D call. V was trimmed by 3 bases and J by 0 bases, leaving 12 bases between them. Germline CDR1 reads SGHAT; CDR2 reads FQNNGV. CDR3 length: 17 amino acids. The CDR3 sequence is CASSLIFTNSGANVLTF. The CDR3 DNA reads TGTGCCAGCAGCTTGATTTTCACAAACTCTGGGGCCAACGTCCTGACTTTC.

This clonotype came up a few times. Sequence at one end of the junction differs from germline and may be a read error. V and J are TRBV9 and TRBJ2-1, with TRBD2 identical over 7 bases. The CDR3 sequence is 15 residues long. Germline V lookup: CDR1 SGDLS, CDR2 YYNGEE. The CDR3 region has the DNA TGTGCCAGCAGCGTAGGCGGGAGAAGCGACAATGAGCAGCTCTTC. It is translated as CASSVGGRSDNEQLF.

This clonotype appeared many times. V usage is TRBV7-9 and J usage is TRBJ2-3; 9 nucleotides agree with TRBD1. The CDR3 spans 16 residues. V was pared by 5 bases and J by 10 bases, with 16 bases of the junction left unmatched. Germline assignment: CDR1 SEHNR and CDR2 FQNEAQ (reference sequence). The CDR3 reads CASSVPGQGAPGAQYF. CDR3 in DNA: TGTGCCAGCAGCGTCCCGGGACAGGGTGCTCCGGGGGCGCAGTATTTT.

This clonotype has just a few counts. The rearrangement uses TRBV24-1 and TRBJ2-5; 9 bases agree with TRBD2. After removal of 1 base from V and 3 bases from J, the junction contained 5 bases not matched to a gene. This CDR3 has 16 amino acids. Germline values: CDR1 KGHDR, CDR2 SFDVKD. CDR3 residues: CATSDFGGRAEETQYF. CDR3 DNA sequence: TGTGCCACCAGTGATTTTGGCGGGAGGGCCGAAGAGACCCAGTACTTC.

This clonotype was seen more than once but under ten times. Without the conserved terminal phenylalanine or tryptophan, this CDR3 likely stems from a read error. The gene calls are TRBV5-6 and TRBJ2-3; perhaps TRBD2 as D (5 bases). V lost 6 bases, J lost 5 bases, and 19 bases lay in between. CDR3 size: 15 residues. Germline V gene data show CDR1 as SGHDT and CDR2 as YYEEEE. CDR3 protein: CASNIKVREGDTQYV. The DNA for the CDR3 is TGTGCCAGCAACATCAAAGTTCGGGAAGGAGATACGCAGTATGTT.

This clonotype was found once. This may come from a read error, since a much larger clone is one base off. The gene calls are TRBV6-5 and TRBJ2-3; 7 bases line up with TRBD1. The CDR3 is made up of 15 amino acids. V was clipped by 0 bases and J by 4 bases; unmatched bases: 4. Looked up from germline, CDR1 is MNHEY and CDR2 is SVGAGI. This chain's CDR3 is CASSYSTQGADTQYF. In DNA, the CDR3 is TGTGCCAGCAGTTACTCGACCCAGGGGGCAGATACGCAGTATTTT.

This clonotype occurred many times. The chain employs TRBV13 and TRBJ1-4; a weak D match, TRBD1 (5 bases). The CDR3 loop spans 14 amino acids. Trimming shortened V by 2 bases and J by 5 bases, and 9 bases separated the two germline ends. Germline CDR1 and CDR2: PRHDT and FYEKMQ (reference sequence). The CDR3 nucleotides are TGTGCCAGCAGCTTACTTTCAGGGAATGAAAAACTGTTTTTT. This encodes CASSLLSGNEKLFF. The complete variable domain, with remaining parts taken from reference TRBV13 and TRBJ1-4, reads AAGVIQSPRHLIKEKRETATLKCYPIPRHDTVYWYQQGPGQDPQFLISFYEKMQSDKGSIPDRFSAQQFSDYHSELNMSSLELGDSALYFCASSLLSGNEKLFFGSGTQLSVL.

CDR3 protein: CASSQDDGQTYEQYF. CDR3 nucleotides: TGCGCCAGCAGCCAGGACGACGGGCAGACCTACGAGCAGTACTTC. The chain recombines TRBV4-3 with TRBJ2-7; no reliable D call. This CDR3 spans 15 amino acids. V dropped 3 bases and J dropped 2 bases, with 14 bases sitting between them. CDR1 LGHNA and CDR2 YSLEER come from the germline V gene.

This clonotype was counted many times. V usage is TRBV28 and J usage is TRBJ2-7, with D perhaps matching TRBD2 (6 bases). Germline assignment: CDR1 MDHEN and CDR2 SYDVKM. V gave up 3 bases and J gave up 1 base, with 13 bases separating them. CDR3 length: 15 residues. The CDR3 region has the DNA TGTGCCAGCAGTTTTGGGACTGCTTTATCCTACGAGCAGTACTTC. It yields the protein CASSFGTALSYEQYF. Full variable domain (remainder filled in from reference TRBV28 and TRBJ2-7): DVKVTQSSRYLVKRTGEKVFLECVQDMDHENMFWYRQDPGLGLRLIYFSYDVKMKEKGDIPEGYSVSREKKERFSLILESASTNQTSMYLCASSFGTALSYEQYFGPGTRLTVT.